Below are 29 T cell receptor beta chains sequenced from a single sample in a study of T cell therapy after organ transplantation. Data came from immunoSEQ multiplex PCR; TCRdb stores just in-frame clones and leaves some out. This sample has around 50,000 clones; about 95% occur once, and the top ten carry around 3%. No antigen has been identified for these receptors. Here the sequenced sample was CD8+ T cells from blood, taken before autologous CMV-specific T cell therapy. The receptors were sampled from a human patient who had received a solid organ transplant and had CMV disease.

This chain joins TRBV5-1 and TRBJ1-1, with 8 bases that match TRBD1. After removal of 0 bases from V and 3 bases from J, the junction contained 4 bases not matched to a gene. The CDR3 covers 15 residues. Germline lookup yields CDR1 SGHRS and CDR2 YFSETQ. The CDR3 DNA reads TGCGCCAGCAGCTTGGGACAGGGGCCGCACACTGAAGCTTTCTTT. Its translation is CASSLGQGPHTEAFF.

This clone is a singleton in its sample. The chain couples TRBV27 to TRBJ2-7, with D hard to call. CDR1 is MNHEY, CDR2 SMNVEV, per germline (reference sequence). Trimming took off 0 bases at V and 2 bases at J, with 11 bases between the two ends. This CDR3 is built from 15 residues. The CDR3 sequence is CASSLSPGRAYEQYF. In DNA, the CDR3 is TGTGCCAGCAGTTTATCACCTGGACGAGCCTACGAGCAGTACTTC.

The CDR3 region has the DNA TGTGCCAGCAGCGCCGCCGGGACAGCCTACGAGCAGTACTTC. Its translation is CASSAAGTAYEQYF. The rearrangement uses TRBV9 and TRBJ2-7, with 7 bases that match TRBD1. Germline loops: CDR1 SGDLS, CDR2 YYNGEE. Germline trimming cut 3 bases from V and 2 bases from J; bases unmatched to any gene: 5. The CDR3 sequence is 14 residues long.

The chain is built from TRBV27 and TRBJ1-1; 8 nucleotides agree with TRBD1. This CDR3 is built from 15 residues. With V trimmed by 0 bases and J by 5 bases, 5 bases remained unmatched. Germline CDR1 is MNHEY and CDR2 is SMNVEV (reference sequence). The CDR3 coding sequence is TGTGCCAGCAGTTTATCGAGCAGGGGGCATACTGAAGCTTTCTTT. Translation gives CASSLSSRGHTEAFF.

The chain employs TRBV19 and TRBJ2-1; a weak D match, TRBD1 (7 bases). The CDR3 is made up of 15 amino acids. Germline V gene lookup returns CDR1 LNHDA and CDR2 SQIVND (reference sequence). The V end was cut by 5 bases, the J end by 3 bases, with 14 bases between. CDR3 region: CASSLGGGDYNEQFF. In DNA form, the CDR3 reads TGTGCCAGTAGTTTAGGAGGGGGCGACTACAATGAGCAGTTCTTC.

V and J are TRBV19 and TRBJ1-2; D is ambiguous. Deletions cut 5 bases from V and 13 bases from J, with 20 bases between. This CDR3 comprises 13 residues. The germline V gene has CDR1 LNHDA and CDR2 SQIVND (reference sequence). CDR3 protein: CASSLTPDGPSTF. In nucleotides, the CDR3 is TGTGCCAGTAGTCTTACCCCCGATGGACCTAGCACCTTC.

The chain employs TRBV15 and TRBJ1-4; no firm D call. Trimming removed 8 bases at V and 0 bases at J, with 13 bases between. Looked up from germline, CDR1 is LNHNV and CDR2 is YYDKDF (reference sequence). This CDR3 region has 15 residues. The DNA for the CDR3 is TGTGCCACCGCAGGCAGACAAACAACTAATGAAAAACTGTTTTTT. Translation gives CATAGRQTTNEKLFF.

The chain has TRBV11-2 and TRBJ1-1; D is uncertain. The V gene's germline CDR1 is SGHAT and CDR2 FQNNGV. The CDR3 sequence is 13 residues long. Deletions cut 5 bases from V and 1 base from J, with 8 bases between. CDR3 coding DNA: TGTGCCAGCAGCCCCCGGGGGAACACTGAAGCTTTCTTT. Its translation is CASSPRGNTEAFF.

This chain connects TRBV19 to TRBJ2-3; D tentatively fits TRBD1 or TRBD2 (5 bases each). V dropped 6 bases and J dropped 5 bases, with 15 bases sitting between them. This CDR3 has 14 amino acids. Germline CDR1 LNHDA, CDR2 SQIVND (reference sequence). CDR3 in DNA: TGTGCCAGTAGGGAACAATGGGGGATAGATACGCAGTATTTT. It specifies CASREQWGIDTQYF.

The rearrangement links TRBV10-3 to TRBJ2-5; the match to TRBD1 covers 9 bases. The V segment lost 6 bases and the J segment 2 bases; nucleotides outside the gene matches: 4. This CDR3 contains 14 residues. Looked up from germline, CDR1 is ENHRY and CDR2 is SYGVKD. The CDR3 bases are TGTGCCATCAGCCGACAGGGGGGACAAGAGACCCAGTACTTC. It is translated as CAISRQGGQETQYF.

This chain joins TRBV19 and TRBJ1-1; 7 bases map to TRBD1. CDR1 and CDR2 (germline): LNHDA, SQIVND (reference sequence). With V trimmed by 4 bases and J by 1 base, 15 bases remained unmatched. The CDR3 contains 18 residues. The CDR3 nucleotides are TGTGCCAGTAGTAAACCCCCCGAGGACAGGTGGGGGAACACTGAAGCTTTCTTT. It codes for CASSKPPEDRWGNTEAFF.

This chain joins TRBV6-5 and TRBJ1-2; D is undetermined. Trimming pared 1 base from V and 7 bases from J, leaving 4 bases between. The CDR3 length is 11 residues. Germline CDR1 is MNHEY and CDR2 is SVGAGI. The CDR3 loop reads CASSYWGGYTF. The DNA for the CDR3 is TGTGCCAGCAGTTACTGGGGTGGCTACACCTTC.

This clone occurred once. Other nucleotide sequences from this sample produce the same CDR3. The chain joins TRBV4-1 to TRBJ2-7; D may be TRBD2 (6 bases). This CDR3 is built from 14 residues. Per germline, CDR1 MGHRA and CDR2 YSYEKL. Trimming cost V 1 base and J 0 bases, with 7 bases left between them. CDR3 in amino acids: CASSQGGVSYEQYF. In DNA form, the CDR3 reads TGCGCCAGCAGCCAAGGCGGGGTCTCCTACGAGCAGTACTTC.

The gene calls are TRBV19 and TRBJ1-1; D possibly corresponds to TRBD1 (5 bases). V lost 4 bases and J lost 0, with 12 bases in between. The CDR3 extends over 15 amino acids. Per the germline V gene, CDR1 is LNHDA and CDR2 is SQIVND (reference sequence). The DNA of the CDR3 is TGTGCCAGTAGTACCCTGCGGACAATGAACACTGAAGCTTTCTTT. Translating gives CASSTLRTMNTEAFF.

J is TRBJ2-1 and V is TRBV27, with 8 bases fitting TRBD2. The CDR3 extends over 15 amino acids. Trimming at V came to 3 bases and at J to 1 base, leaving 2 bases not matched to a gene. CDR1 is MNHEY and CDR2 is SMNVEV in the germline V gene (reference sequence). The CDR3, as DNA: TGTGCCAGCAGTTTGGGCGGGAGGTCCTACAATGAGCAGTTCTTC. Its protein is CASSLGGRSYNEQFF.

The chain has TRBV29-1 and TRBJ2-1; 10 nucleotides agree with TRBD2. Germline-derived CDR1 and CDR2 are SQVTM and ANQGSEA. The CDR3 has 16 amino acids. V dropped 6 bases and J dropped 4; count of bases not matched to a gene: 12. The CDR3 region has the DNA TGCAGCGTCGGCGGGGGGCAGCGGGAGGGGTACAATGAGCAGTTCTTC. This gives the protein CSVGGGQREGYNEQFF.

V is TRBV11-3 and J is TRBJ2-1; 12 nucleotides match TRBD2. This CDR3 spans 16 amino acids. CDR1 is SGHNT, CDR2 YENEEA, per germline. The V and J ends lost 5 bases and 5 bases, in that order; junction bases with no gene match: 7. The CDR3 region is CASSPPSGGADNEQFF. CDR3 DNA sequence: TGTGCCAGCAGCCCCCCTAGCGGGGGGGCAGACAATGAGCAGTTCTTC.

The J gene is TRBJ1-5, the V gene TRBV5-6, with TRBD1 as a possible D gene (6 bases). Germline V CDR1 and CDR2: SGHDT, YYEEEE. Trimming removed 0 bases at V and 3 bases at J, with 13 bases between. This CDR3 spans 16 amino acids. CDR3 sequence (DNA): TGTGCCAGCAGCTTGGACCGAGGGGGTATCAATCAGCCCCAGCATTTT. It encodes CASSLDRGGINQPQHF.

The gene calls are TRBV12-2 and TRBJ1-1. TRBV12-2 is recorded as a pseudogene. CDR3 length equals 14 residues. CDR3 residues: CASGRVHAGTEAFF. CDR3 nucleotides: TGTGCAAGCGGGAGGGTTCACGCGGGCACTGAAGCTTTCTTT.

A note on this clone: The sample holds other DNA sequences that translate to the same CDR3. The chain couples TRBV6-1 to TRBJ2-2; 12 bases map to TRBD2. V was pared by 2 bases and J by 5 bases, with 0 bases of the junction left unmatched. The CDR3 has 15 residues. In germline, CDR1 is MNHNS, CDR2 SASEGT. DNA for the CDR3: TGTGCCAGCAGTGAACTAGCGGGAGGGACCGGGGAGCTGTTTTTT. Protein: CASSELAGGTGELFF.

This chain uses TRBV7-9 with TRBJ1-2; D is possibly TRBD1 (5 bases). This CDR3 has 17 residues. Germline V gene sequence: CDR1 SEHNR, CDR2 FQNEAQ (reference sequence). The ends were cut back, 4 bases at V and 0 bases at J, with 18 bases in the middle. The CDR3 spells CASSSGGALISNYGYTF. The DNA for the CDR3 is TGTGCCAGCAGCTCGGGAGGGGCGCTTATCTCTAACTATGGCTACACCTTC. Using reference TRBV7-9 and TRBJ1-2 for the parts outside the CDR3, the full variable domain is DTGVSQNPRHKITKRGQNVTFRCDPISEHNRLYWYRQTLGQGPEFLTYFQNEAQLEKSRLLSDRFSAERPKGSFSTLEIQRTEQGDSAMYLCASSSGGALISNYGYTFGSGTRLTVV.

The chain joins TRBV4-1 to TRBJ2-5; 7 bases match TRBD1. Germline CDR1 and CDR2: MGHRA and YSYEKL. With V trimmed by 3 bases and J by 5 bases, 0 bases remained unmatched. The CDR3 is made up of 12 amino acids. The chain's CDR3 is CASSQTGETQYF. Here the CDR3 DNA reads TGCGCCAGCAGCCAGACAGGGGAGACCCAGTACTTC.

The chain links TRBV6-1 to TRBJ1-6; D unresolved. Between the trimmed V and J ends, which lost 3 bases and 0 bases, there was a span of 9 bases. The CDR3 contains 16 residues. Germline V gene lookup returns CDR1 MNHNS and CDR2 SASEGT. CDR3 sequence: CASSDDGSSYNSPLHF. The CDR3 coding sequence is TGTGCCAGCAGTGATGACGGTAGCTCCTATAATTCACCCCTCCACTTT.

This rearrangement joins TRBV6-4 to TRBJ2-3, with 8 nucleotides matching TRBD2. V lost 0 bases and J lost 3; bases outside the gene matches: 5. The CDR3 loop spans 16 amino acids. Per the germline V gene, CDR1 is MRHNA and CDR2 is SNTAGT. The CDR3 spells CASSDSAGGGTDTQYF. The CDR3 DNA reads TGTGCCAGCAGTGACTCGGCGGGGGGCGGAACAGATACGCAGTATTTT.

The J gene is TRBJ1-2, the V gene TRBV12-5; D may be TRBD1 (5 bases). The germline V gene encodes CDR1 LGHNT and CDR2 FRNRAP. V lost 1 base, J lost 2 bases, and 23 bases lay in between. This CDR3 is built from 19 residues. CDR3 DNA: TGTGCTAGTGGTTTGGACCCCTTCTATCCCCCGACAGTCAACTATGGCTACACCTTC. This sequence encodes CASGLDPFYPPTVNYGYTF.

The chain combines TRBV6-5 with TRBJ2-1; 12 positions agree with TRBD2. V was pared by 6 bases and J by 4 bases, with 4 bases of the junction left unmatched. The germline V gene has CDR1 MNHEY and CDR2 SVGAGI. The CDR3 extends over 15 amino acids. CDR3 protein: CASRRTSGDYNEQFF. The CDR3 DNA reads TGTGCCAGCAGAAGGACTAGCGGGGATTACAATGAGCAGTTCTTC.

The chain couples TRBV6-1 to TRBJ2-2; tentatively, D is TRBD2 (6 bases). The germline gives CDR1 MNHNS, CDR2 SASEGT. This CDR3 spans 13 amino acids. V was shortened by 2 bases and J by 5 bases, with 6 bases between the two germline ends. This CDR3 reads CASSERETGELFF. The DNA for the CDR3 is TGTGCCAGCAGTGAACGGGAGACCGGGGAGCTGTTTTTT.

The V call is TRBV4-1, the J call TRBJ1-4; the D is unclear. In germline, CDR1 is MGHRA, CDR2 YSYEKL. V was clipped by 4 bases and J by 8 bases, with 17 bases between them. The CDR3 sequence is 15 residues long. CDR3 coding DNA: TGCGCCAGCAGCCCAACAGATGGTGAGGCGGAAAAACTGTTTTTT. Protein sequence: CASSPTDGEAEKLFF.

In this sample, this clone turned up once. This chain connects TRBV5-4 to TRBJ1-5; tentative D call: TRBD1 (5 bases). The CDR3 has 15 amino acids. The germline V and J ends were trimmed by 4 bases and 3 bases, with 14 bases remaining between them. Germline lookup yields CDR1 SGHNT and CDR2 YYREEE (reference sequence). CDR3 amino acids: CASSKLPGPNQPQHF. The CDR3 nucleotides are TGTGCCAGCAGCAAGCTACCAGGGCCCAATCAGCCCCAGCATTTT.